Below, 16 T cell receptor beta chains from the same sample are listed, as sequenced in a study of blood T cell repertoires in COVID-19. The method was immunoSEQ multiplex PCR; TCRdb's version includes in-frame clones alone and lacks a portion of them. The data hold about 270,000 clones, with about 90% observed a single time. Sequenced material: peripheral blood. Receptors were obtained from a person aged 18 to 35 with COVID-19, enrolled during active disease.

This chain connects TRBV5-1 to TRBJ1-6; no definite D call. Per the germline V gene, CDR1 is SGHRS and CDR2 is YFSETQ. V was trimmed by 4 bases and J by 14 bases, leaving 16 bases between them. The CDR3 is made up of 13 amino acids. DNA of the CDR3: TGCGCCAGCAGCGACGACCCTTCGGAGACCCTCCACTTT. The encoded protein is CASSDDPSETLHF.

The gene calls are TRBV6-5 and TRBJ2-1, with 7 bases that match TRBD1. The CDR3 runs 15 residues. Trimming cost V 8 bases and J 6 bases; bases outside gene matches: 13. CDR1 and CDR2 from the germline V gene are MNHEY and SVGAGI. The CDR3 loop reads CASVEKGAKANEQFF. CDR3 in DNA: TGTGCCAGCGTCGAAAAGGGGGCAAAGGCCAATGAGCAGTTCTTC.

The chain is built from TRBV19 and TRBJ1-3; no clear D gene. The CDR3 is 13 amino acids. The V end was cut by 5 bases, the J end by 0 bases, with 5 bases between. Germline V lookup: CDR1 LNHDA, CDR2 SQIVND (reference sequence). This CDR3 is CASSLSSGNTIYF. The CDR3 DNA reads as TGTGCCAGTAGTTTGAGCTCTGGAAACACCATATATTTT.

The V gene is TRBV4-1, the J gene TRBJ1-6; D is possibly TRBD1 (5 bases). Between the trimmed V and J ends, which lost 0 bases and 6 bases, there was a span of 12 bases. Germline V lookup: CDR1 MGHRA, CDR2 YSYEKL. This CDR3 is 16 amino acids long. The DNA for the CDR3 is TGCGCCAGCAGCCAAGATTCACGGGGGTTTAATTCACCCCTCCACTTT. This codes for CASSQDSRGFNSPLHF.

The rearrangement links TRBV6-1 to TRBJ2-4; D might be TRBD2 (5 bases). Germline V gene sequence: CDR1 MNHNS, CDR2 SASEGT. V lost 1 base to trimming and J lost 0 bases, with 19 bases between them. This CDR3 has 19 amino acids. CDR3 amino acids: CASSEGSFVSEGAKNIQYF. CDR3 bases: TGTGCCAGCAGTGAAGGAAGTTTTGTATCCGAGGGAGCCAAAAACATTCAGTACTTC.

The chain employs TRBV28 and TRBJ2-7, with TRBD1 matching 9 bases. The junction had 11 bases not matched to a gene; V was cut back by 4 bases and J by 4 bases. CDR1 is MDHEN, CDR2 SYDVKM, per germline. The CDR3 totals 16 residues. CDR3: CASSSVRDRVAYEQYF. The CDR3 DNA reads as TGTGCCAGCAGTTCCGTGCGGGACAGGGTGGCGTACGAGCAGTACTTC.

In its sample, this clone was seen once. The chain recombines TRBV5-1 with TRBJ2-1; TRBD1 might be the D (5 bases). V was shortened by 0 bases and J by 10 bases, with 11 bases between the two germline ends. In germline, CDR1 is SGHRS, CDR2 YFSETQ. The CDR3 sequence is 13 residues long. CDR3 DNA sequence: TGCGCCAGCAGCTTGGCCGTAGGGGCCGAGCAGTTCTTC. This encodes CASSLAVGAEQFF. Full variable domain (missing parts from reference TRBV5-1 and TRBJ2-1): KAGVTQTPRYLIKTRGQQVTLSCSPISGHRSVSWYQQTPGQGLQFLFEYFSETQRNKGNFPGRFSGRQFSNSRSEMNVSTLELGDSALYLCASSLAVGAEQFFGPGTRLTVL.

The chain carries TRBV7-9 and TRBJ2-7; maybe TRBD2 (6 bases). The ends were cut back, 4 bases at V and 2 bases at J, with 15 bases in the middle. The CDR3 is 15 amino acids. Per the germline V gene, CDR1 is SEHNR and CDR2 is FQNEAQ (reference sequence). This CDR3 is CASSSGGVNAYEQYF. The DNA for the CDR3 is TGTGCCAGCAGCTCCGGGGGTGTCAATGCCTACGAGCAGTACTTC.

The chain carries TRBV14 and TRBJ2-3; D is uncertain. CDR1 and CDR2 (germline): SGHDN, FVKESK. This CDR3 is 14 amino acids long. Trimming left V 2 bases short and J 2 bases short, with 8 bases between. CDR3 loop: CASSQQRHTDTQYF. The CDR3 nucleotides are TGTGCCAGCAGCCAACAGCGCCACACAGATACGCAGTATTTT.

The rearrangement links TRBV4-1 to TRBJ1-6; 9 bases fit TRBD1. V lost 2 bases, J lost 7 bases, and 3 bases stayed unmatched. This CDR3 spans 15 amino acids. The germline V gene has CDR1 MGHRA and CDR2 YSYEKL. This CDR3 reads CASSQFGTGNSPLHF. As DNA, the CDR3 is TGCGCCAGCAGCCAATTCGGGACAGGGAATTCACCCCTCCACTTT.

This rearrangement joins TRBV10-3 to TRBJ1-1, with 7 positions matching TRBD1. The germline V gene encodes CDR1 ENHRY and CDR2 SYGVKD. The J segment lost 1 base and the V segment lost 5 bases, leaving 7 bases of the junction unmatched. The CDR3 runs 15 residues. CDR3 loop: CAISWTGGTNTEAFF. CDR3 DNA sequence: TGTGCCATCAGTTGGACAGGCGGAACGAACACTGAAGCTTTCTTT.

This chain joins TRBV13 and TRBJ2-7; 10 positions agree with TRBD2. Germline CDR1 PRHDT, CDR2 FYEKMQ (reference sequence). Trimming took 1 base from V and 7 from J; bases not matched to a gene: 7. This CDR3 contains 15 residues. Here the CDR3 reads CASSLDTLAGREQYF. The CDR3 DNA reads as TGTGCCAGCAGCTTAGACACACTAGCGGGACGGGAGCAGTACTTC.

This clone was seen only once. CDR3 bases: TGTGCCACCAGTGAGGGTAGCGGAAACCGAGGGGATACGCAGTATTTT. Translation: CATSEGSGNRGDTQYF. The V and J genes are TRBV24-1 and TRBJ2-3, with a weak D call TRBD2 (6 bases). The length of the CDR3 is 16 residues. V was pared by 4 bases and J by 6 bases, with 19 bases between. Germline loops: CDR1 KGHDR, CDR2 SFDVKD.

For this clone: Other DNA variants within this sample encode the same CDR3. The V and J genes are TRBV19 and TRBJ2-5; TRBD1 is a possible D gene (6 bases). V lost 6 bases to trimming and J lost 5 bases, with 10 bases between them. This CDR3 region has 12 residues. CDR1 LNHDA and CDR2 SQIVND come from the germline V gene (reference sequence). The CDR3 sequence is CASSTGWETQYF. The CDR3 DNA sequence: TGTGCCAGTAGCACAGGGTGGGAGACCCAGTACTTC.

The genes are TRBV5-5 and TRBJ1-2, with 10 bases that match TRBD1. The V segment lost 6 bases and the J segment 4 bases; nucleotides outside the gene matches: 9. The CDR3 covers 15 residues. Germline loops: CDR1 SGHKS, CDR2 YYEKEE (reference sequence). The CDR3, as DNA: TGTGCCAGCACCCTGGAGGGACAGGGGAGCTATGGCTACACCTTC. Its translation is CASTLEGQGSYGYTF.

The chain employs TRBV28 and TRBJ2-7; 10 bases line up with TRBD2. CDR3 size: 15 residues. V shed 5 bases, J shed 4 bases, and the junction held 8 bases outside the gene matches. CDR1 is MDHEN and CDR2 is SYDVKM in the germline V gene. This CDR3 is CASSLGLAEVYEQYF. The DNA for the CDR3 is TGTGCCAGCAGTCTTGGACTAGCGGAGGTATACGAGCAGTACTTC. Full variable domain (remainder filled in from reference TRBV28 and TRBJ2-7): DVKVTQSSRYLVKRTGEKVFLECVQDMDHENMFWYRQDPGLGLRLIYFSYDVKMKEKGDIPEGYSVSREKKERFSLILESASTNQTSMYLCASSLGLAEVYEQYFGPGTRLTVT.